This paragraph covers one T cell receptor (beta chain) sequence. Its specificity is not known. The source of the sample is a study of beta chain features in type 1 diabetes. Study-wide points: In every one of the four CD4+ subsets, TCRB CDR3s were moderately but significantly shorter in Type 1 diabetes patients.

The germline gives CDR1 SQVTM, CDR2 ANQGSEA. The CDR3 totals 13 residues. Between the trimmed V and J ends, which lost 7 bases and 0 bases, there was a span of 13 bases. Reverse transcription of all isolated RNA meant that expressed TCRB transcripts were sequenced. Using immunoSEQ multiplex PCR, the repertoire was profiled, and TCRdb retains in-frame clones only, with some absent. Found here are some 350,000 clones, roughly 13% of them singletons; the top ten hold about 0.016%. The sequenced sample was naive CD4+ T cells from blood. The clonotype originates from a woman younger than 35 with type 1 diabetes. V usage is TRBV29-1 and J usage is TRBJ2-7; D perhaps matches TRBD1 (6 bases). The chain's CDR3 is CSAPGHLSYEQYF. DNA for the CDR3: TGCAGCGCCCCGGGACATCTCTCCTACGAGCAGTACTTC.